This record covers a single T cell receptor beta chain. This specimen comes from a study of T cell changes during pregnancy in multiple sclerosis. The CDR3 runs to 15 residues. Germline assignment: CDR1 MNHEY and CDR2 SMNVEV (reference sequence). Deletions cut 6 bases from V and 3 bases from J, with 15 bases between. Clones were read by immunoSEQ multiplex PCR, and TCRdb kept only the in-frame ones, dropping some. Counted here are about 68,000 clones, about 91% occurring once; the ten biggest clones make up 2.3%. The material sequenced was peripheral blood, taken in the first trimester of pregnancy. The clonotype originates from a female donor with multiple sclerosis, enrolled in a pregnancy study. The chain joins TRBV27 to TRBJ1-5, with a weak D call TRBD1 (6 bases). Here the CDR3 reads CASRSTGLANQPQHF. The CDR3 DNA follows: TGTGCCAGCAGGTCCACAGGGTTGGCCAATCAGCCCCAGCATTTT.